The T cell receptor beta chain described here comes from a study of blood T cells in healthy people across ages. Together with a sample-barcoded 5' primer, a J-beta primer mix was included in a second PCR lasting about 6 to 12 cycles. Every cDNA molecule carried a tag from a template-switch adaptor bearing 12 random nucleotides. TCRdb called the 5' RACE reads again in MiXCR, with one record for every CDR3 protein. The table has some 1.7 million distinct CDR3 sequences, 28% seen once; the top ten hold 7.7%. The CDR3 is made up of 19 amino acids. The germline V gene has CDR1 SNHLY and CDR2 FYNNEI. V was pared by 3 bases and J by 4 bases, with 15 bases of the junction left unmatched.

The sample consisted of blood. The source is a woman aged 25 to 45 in good health. The chain carries TRBV2 and TRBJ2-5; 12 nucleotides align to TRBD2. The CDR3 nucleotides read TGTGCCAGCAGTGACCGGGTGTCGACTAGCGGGAGCCGCCGAGAGACCCAGTACTTC. Translation gives CASSDRVSTSGSRRETQYF.